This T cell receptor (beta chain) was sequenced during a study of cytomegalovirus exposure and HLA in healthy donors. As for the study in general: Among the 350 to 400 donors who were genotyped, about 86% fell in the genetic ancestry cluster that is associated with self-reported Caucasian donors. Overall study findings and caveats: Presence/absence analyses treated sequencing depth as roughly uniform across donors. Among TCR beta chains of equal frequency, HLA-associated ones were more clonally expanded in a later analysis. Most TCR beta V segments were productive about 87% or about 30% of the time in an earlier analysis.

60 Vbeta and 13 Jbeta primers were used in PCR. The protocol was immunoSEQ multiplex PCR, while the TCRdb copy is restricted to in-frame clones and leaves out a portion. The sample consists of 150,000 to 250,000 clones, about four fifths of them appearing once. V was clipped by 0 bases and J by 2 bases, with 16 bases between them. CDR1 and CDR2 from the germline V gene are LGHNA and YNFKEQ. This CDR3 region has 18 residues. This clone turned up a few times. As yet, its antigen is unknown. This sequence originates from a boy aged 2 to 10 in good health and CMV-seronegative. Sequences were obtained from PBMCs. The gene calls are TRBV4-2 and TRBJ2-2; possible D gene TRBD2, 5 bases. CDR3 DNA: TGTGCCAGCAGCCAAGAGTGGTACGAAGCGGACAACACCGGGGAGCTGTTTTTT. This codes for CASSQEWYEADNTGELFF.